The text below deals with one T cell receptor (beta chain). The V end lost 5 bases, the J end lost 15 bases, and 20 bases lay between the germline ends. The germline V gene encodes CDR1 MDHEN and CDR2 SYDVKM. This CDR3 has 13 residues. The data stem from a study of blood T cell repertoires in COVID-19. As originally analysed: Reference gene primer amplification in the assay estimated nucleated cell counts. The table came from immunoSEQ multiplex PCR; TCRdb's copy has only in-frame clones and leaves some out. The DNA gave D and trimming, while V, J and clone size come from that table. The sample contains around 250,000 clones, roughly 88% of which appear only once. Cohorts were based on clinical histories the participants reported. What the recovered Cohort 3 donors had was two negative PCRs, clearance, or symptom resolution.

This receptor was identified in a woman aged 50 to 60 who had recovered from COVID-19. Input material: PBMCs or T cells enriched from blood (not recorded which). This rearrangement joins TRBV28 to TRBJ1-5; no reliable D call. The CDR3 region has the DNA TGTGCCAGCAGTGAACAAACTAGCCAGAGCGGGCATTTT. This translates into CASSEQTSQSGHF.